This T cell receptor (beta chain) was documented in a study of blood T cell repertoires in COVID-19. The overall study: Collection of acute and convalescent COVID-19 samples took place in the United States, Italy and Spain. From T cells, B-cell-depleted T cells, or PBMCs came the material, which was cDNA or gDNA.

J gave up 2 bases and V 5 bases, and 8 bases lay outside the gene matches. Per germline, CDR1 SGHRS and CDR2 YFSETQ. This CDR3 contains 17 residues. The authors' processing: For nucleated cells, counts were estimated from reference gene primer amplification. Assay: immunoSEQ multiplex PCR; the TCRdb copy retains only in-frame clones and omits some. Clone size and V and J calls were adopted from that table, with D and trimming inferred from the DNA. Of under 50,000 clones listed, about nine tenths are singletons. This sequence originates from a human donor in a cohort sampled during active COVID-19. Material for sequencing was peripheral blood. V is TRBV5-1 and J is TRBJ2-5; 14 positions agree with TRBD2. The CDR3 DNA reads TGCGCCAGCAGTAAGGGACTAGCGGGGGACATGCAAGAGACCCAGTACTTC. This sequence encodes CASSKGLAGDMQETQYF.